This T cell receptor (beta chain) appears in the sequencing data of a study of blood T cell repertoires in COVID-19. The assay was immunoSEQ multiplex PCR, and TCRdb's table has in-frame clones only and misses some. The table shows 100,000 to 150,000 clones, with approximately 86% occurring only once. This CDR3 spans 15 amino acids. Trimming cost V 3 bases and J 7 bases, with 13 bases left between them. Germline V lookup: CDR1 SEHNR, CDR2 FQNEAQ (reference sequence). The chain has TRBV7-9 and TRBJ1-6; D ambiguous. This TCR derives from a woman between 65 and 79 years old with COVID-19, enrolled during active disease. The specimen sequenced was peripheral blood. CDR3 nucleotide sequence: TGTGCCAGCAGCTTCACGGGAACTTCGAATTCACCCCTCCACTTT. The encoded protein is CASSFTGTSNSPLHF. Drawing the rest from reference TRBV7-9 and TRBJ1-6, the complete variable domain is DTGVSQNPRHKITKRGQNVTFRCDPISEHNRLYWYRQTLGQGPEFLTYFQNEAQLEKSRLLSDRFSAERPKGSFSTLEIQRTEQGDSAMYLCASSFTGTSNSPLHFGNGTRLTVT.